Following are 25 T cell receptor beta chains from one sample sequenced in a study of blood T cell repertoires in COVID-19. This table comes from immunoSEQ multiplex PCR, and its TCRdb copy is limited to in-frame clones, with some not included. The sample consists of almost 70,000 clones, under 85% of them appearing once. Sequences were obtained from peripheral blood. These receptors were obtained from a man aged 55-75 years with acute or convalescent COVID-19.

The gene calls are TRBV9 and TRBJ1-5; D is possibly TRBD1 (6 bases). Between the trimmed V and J ends, which lost 0 bases and 6 bases, there was a span of 16 bases. CDR1 and CDR2 (germline): SGDLS, YYNGEE. The CDR3 spans 16 residues. In DNA, the CDR3 is TGTGCCAGCAGCGTAGGACCCCCAGGGGATGGTCAGCCCCAGCATTTT. The encoded protein is CASSVGPPGDGQPQHF.

This clone was seen just once. The V call is TRBV5-1, the J call TRBJ2-1, with 11 bases lining up with TRBD2. CDR1 and CDR2 (germline): SGHRS, YFSETQ. Losses at the gene ends were 4 bases for V and 9 bases for J; bases not matched to a gene: 3. The CDR3 has 13 amino acids. The CDR3 sequence: CASSVGTSGEQFF. The CDR3 bases are TGCGCCAGCAGCGTAGGGACTAGCGGTGAGCAGTTCTTC.

The chain employs TRBV10-3 and TRBJ2-3; D is possibly TRBD2 (5 bases). CDR3 size: 14 residues. Germline V gives CDR1 ENHRY, CDR2 SYGVKD. V lost 2 bases, J lost 0 bases, and 6 bases lay in between. The CDR3 here is CAISERGSTDTQYF. The CDR3 coding sequence is TGTGCCATCAGTGAGCGGGGTAGCACAGATACGCAGTATTTT.

V and J are TRBV20-1 and TRBJ1-5, with D possibly being TRBD1 (5 bases). V lost 3 bases, J lost 0 bases, and 12 bases lay in between. Germline lookup yields CDR1 DFQATT and CDR2 SNEGSKA (reference sequence). This CDR3 has 15 residues. The CDR3 region is CSASGGHYSNQPQHF. The CDR3 region has the DNA TGCAGTGCTAGTGGAGGACACTATAGCAATCAGCCCCAGCATTTT.

The chain recombines TRBV7-2 with TRBJ2-4; D possibly corresponds to TRBD2 (6 bases). Germline values: CDR1 SGHTA, CDR2 FQGNSA. V dropped 2 bases and J dropped 0 bases, with 11 bases sitting between them. This CDR3 has 16 residues. In DNA, the CDR3 is TGTGCCAGCAGCTTAATCGGAGGGGTAGCCAAAAACATTCAGTACTTC. It specifies CASSLIGGVAKNIQYF.

The CDR3 DNA is TGTGCCAGCAGGCAAGCGGGGGAGGCCGGGGAGCTGTTTTTT. Encoded protein: CASRQAGEAGELFF. The V gene is TRBV2, the J gene TRBJ2-2; TRBD2 matches 8 bases. V was pared by 6 bases and J by 6 bases, with 6 bases of the junction left unmatched. Germline values: CDR1 SNHLY, CDR2 FYNNEI. The CDR3 covers 14 residues.

V is TRBV6-6 and J is TRBJ2-5; maybe TRBD2 (7 bases). The CDR3 is 11 residues long. Per germline, CDR1 MNHNY and CDR2 SVGAGI (reference sequence). The V end lost 9 bases, the J end lost 9 bases, and 14 bases lay between the germline ends. The CDR3 DNA follows: TGTGCCAGTTCCGGGGGGCACTCCCAGTACTTC. Translated: CASSGGHSQYF.

This clone showed up just a few times. J is TRBJ2-6 and V is TRBV19; 7 bases match TRBD2. Germline lookup yields CDR1 LNHDA and CDR2 SQIVND (reference sequence). The J segment lost 0 bases and the V segment lost 6 bases, leaving 2 bases of the junction unmatched. This CDR3 region has 15 residues. CDR3: CASRRGNSGANVLTF. The CDR3 DNA reads TGTGCCAGTAGGCGGGGGAACTCTGGGGCCAACGTCCTGACTTTC.

The V call is TRBV19, the J call TRBJ2-1; D unclear. Per germline, CDR1 LNHDA and CDR2 SQIVND (reference sequence). The CDR3 spans 13 residues. V lost 9 bases to trimming and J lost 6 bases, with 15 bases between them. CDR3 in amino acids: CASAMGQFNEQFF. As DNA, the CDR3 is TGTGCCAGCGCCATGGGCCAGTTCAATGAGCAGTTCTTC.

The chain recombines TRBV7-2 with TRBJ2-1; the match to TRBD2 covers 13 bases. V shed 5 bases, J shed 6 bases, and the junction held 4 bases outside the gene matches. Germline CDR1 reads SGHTA; CDR2 reads FQGNSA. The CDR3 has 15 amino acids. The CDR3 region has the DNA TGTGCCAGCAGCCTGACTAGCGGGGGGCGCAATGAGCAGTTCTTC. Protein product: CASSLTSGGRNEQFF.

V and J are TRBV19 and TRBJ1-5; a weak D match, TRBD1 (5 bases). The length of the CDR3 is 16 residues. The V end was cut by 2 bases, the J end by 5 bases, with 16 bases between. Germline V gives CDR1 LNHDA, CDR2 SQIVND (reference sequence). CDR3 bases: TGTGCCAGTAGTATAAAGGGCCCAGGGCTATATCAGCCCCAGCATTTT. Translated: CASSIKGPGLYQPQHF. The whole variable domain, remainder taken from reference TRBV19 and TRBJ1-5, is DGGITQSPKYLFRKEGQNVTLSCEQNLNHDAMYWYRQDPGQGLRLIYYSQIVNDFQKGDIAEGYSVSREKKESFPLTVTSAQKNPTAFYLCASSIKGPGLYQPQHFGDGTRLSIL.

The V call is TRBV6-5, the J call TRBJ2-7, with 8 bases aligning to TRBD1. The CDR3 covers 16 residues. Unmatched junction bases numbered 10, after V lost 2 bases and J lost 4 bases. CDR1 is MNHEY and CDR2 is SVGAGI in the germline V gene. The CDR3 nucleotides are TGTGCCAGCAGTTACGGTAGGACAGGGAAAAAATACGAGCAGTACTTC. Residues: CASSYGRTGKKYEQYF.

This chain connects TRBV6-2 or TRBV6-3 to TRBJ1-5, with D perhaps matching TRBD1 (5 bases). V shed 2 bases and J shed 4 bases, with 12 bases lying between them. Looked up from germline, CDR1 is MNHEY and CDR2 is SVGEGT. The CDR3 spans 15 residues. The CDR3 loop is CASSYAGSGNQPQHF. The CDR3 region has the DNA TGTGCCAGCAGTTACGCAGGGTCCGGTAATCAGCCCCAGCATTTT.

This sequence joins TRBV15 and TRBJ2-1; tentative D call: TRBD2 (7 bases). The CDR3 covers 14 residues. Germline-derived CDR1 and CDR2 are LNHNV and YYDKDF (reference sequence). V lost 5 bases and J 8 bases, leaving 16 bases between the germline ends. CDR3 amino acids: CATSDGGPIYEQFF. The CDR3 DNA sequence: TGTGCCACCAGCGACGGGGGGCCTATATATGAGCAGTTCTTC.

Written as DNA, the CDR3 is TGTGCCAGCAGTTACACCGGGACAGGCGGGAACTATGGCTACACCTTC. This sequence encodes CASSYTGTGGNYGYTF. The chain joins TRBV6-6 to TRBJ1-2; 8 bases align to TRBD1. Losses at the gene ends were 2 bases for V and 2 bases for J; bases not matched to a gene: 7. The CDR3 runs to 16 residues. Germline V gene sequence: CDR1 MNHNY, CDR2 SVGAGI (reference sequence).

V usage is TRBV5-8 and J usage is TRBJ2-5; 11 nucleotides align to TRBD1. Trimming cost V 1 base and J 5 bases; bases outside gene matches: 10. Looked up from germline, CDR1 is SGHTS and CDR2 is YDEGEE. The CDR3 has 17 residues. This CDR3 reads CASSLLLRTGGAETQYF. CDR3 in DNA: TGTGCCAGCAGCTTGTTACTGAGGACAGGGGGCGCGGAGACCCAGTACTTC. The full variable domain, rest sourced from reference TRBV5-8 and TRBJ2-5, is EAGVTQSPTHLIKTRGQQATLRCSPISGHTSVYWYQQALGLGLQFLLWYDEGEERNRGNFPPRFSGRQFPNYSSELNVNALELEDSALYLCASSLLLRTGGAETQYFGPGTRLLVL.

This rearrangement joins TRBV18 to TRBJ2-3; 9 positions agree with TRBD2. Germline trimming cut 2 bases from V and 10 bases from J; bases unmatched to any gene: 13. This CDR3 contains 16 residues. Germline values: CDR1 KGHSH, CDR2 LQKENI. CDR3 in amino acids: CASSPTAGGPILAQYF. CDR3 coding DNA: TGTGCCAGCTCACCAACGGCGGGGGGGCCCATTCTAGCGCAGTATTTT.

V and J are TRBV7-9 and TRBJ1-1; a weak D match, TRBD1 (5 bases). The germline V gene has CDR1 SEHNR and CDR2 FQNEAQ (reference sequence). The CDR3 totals 15 residues. V shed 0 bases and J shed 2 bases, with 10 bases lying between them. The CDR3, as DNA: TGTGCCAGCAGCTTAGCTGGGGGGAAAAACACTGAAGCTTTCTTT. Residues: CASSLAGGKNTEAFF.

The rearrangement links TRBV15 to TRBJ1-5; D gene uncertain. This CDR3 is 12 amino acids long. V lost 4 bases to trimming and J lost 5 bases, with 6 bases between them. Germline V gene sequence: CDR1 LNHNV, CDR2 YYDKDF (reference sequence). DNA of the CDR3: TGTGCCACCAGCACCCGAGATCAGCCCCAGCATTTT. Its protein is CATSTRDQPQHF.

The chain is built from TRBV7-9 and TRBJ2-6; D is perhaps TRBD1 (5 bases). The V end was cut by 4 bases, the J end by 1 base, with 5 bases between. The CDR3 totals 14 residues. CDR1 and CDR2 (germline): SEHNR, FQNEAQ (reference sequence). CDR3 nucleotides: TGTGCCAGCAGCTCAGGGTCTGGGGCCAACGTCCTGACTTTC. Protein product: CASSSGSGANVLTF. The complete variable domain, with remaining parts taken from reference TRBV7-9 and TRBJ2-6, reads DTGVSQNPRHKITKRGQNVTFRCDPISEHNRLYWYRQTLGQGPEFLTYFQNEAQLEKSRLLSDRFSAERPKGSFSTLEIQRTEQGDSAMYLCASSSGSGANVLTFGAGSRLTVL.

This chain links TRBV5-4 with TRBJ1-2; 8 nucleotides agree with TRBD1. In germline, CDR1 is SGHNT, CDR2 YYREEE (reference sequence). The CDR3 runs to 14 residues. Trimming took 7 bases from V and 3 from J; bases not matched to a gene: 8. The CDR3 DNA sequence: TGTGCCAGCTCAAACAGGGGGTATGACTATGGCTACACCTTC. Amino acids: CASSNRGYDYGYTF.

This chain links TRBV18 with TRBJ1-1, with 9 bases aligning to TRBD1. Germline V gene lookup returns CDR1 KGHSH and CDR2 LQKENI. The CDR3 is 14 residues long. Trimming cost V 3 bases and J 3 bases; bases outside gene matches: 2. CDR3 nucleotides: TGTGCCAGCTCACCCGGACAGGGGCACACTGAAGCTTTCTTT. Translation gives CASSPGQGHTEAFF.

The V and J genes are TRBV5-1 and TRBJ2-2; 7 bases map to TRBD1. CDR1 is SGHRS and CDR2 is YFSETQ in the germline V gene. The CDR3 loop spans 15 amino acids. After removal of 4 bases from V and 2 bases from J, the junction contained 5 bases not matched to a gene. CDR3 sequence: CASSADRYNTGELFF. CDR3 DNA sequence: TGCGCCAGCAGCGCGGACAGGTATAACACCGGGGAGCTGTTTTTT.

For this clone: One end of the junction fails to match germline, which may point to a read error. The chain uses TRBV6-2 or TRBV6-3 and TRBJ1-2, with D possibly matching TRBD1 (5 bases). The germline CDR1 and CDR2 sequences are MNHEY and SVGEGT. This CDR3 region has 12 residues. For the CDR3, the DNA is TGTGCCAGCAGTTTATTACATACAGGCTGCACCTTC. Protein sequence: CASSLLHTGCTF.

This chain links TRBV14 with TRBJ2-6; 7 nucleotides match TRBD1. Germline CDR1 and CDR2: SGHDN and FVKESK. The CDR3 consists of 17 residues. J gave up 2 bases and V 2 bases, and 6 bases lay outside the gene matches. The CDR3 is CASSQNTGVAGANVLTF. As DNA, the CDR3 is TGTGCCAGCAGCCAAAACACAGGGGTAGCTGGGGCCAACGTCCTGACTTTC. The variable domain in full, completed from reference TRBV14 and TRBJ2-6, reads EAGVTQFPSHSVIEKGQTVTLRCDPISGHDNLYWYRRVMGKEIKFLLHFVKESKQDESGMPNNRFLAERTGGTYSTLKVQPAELEDSGVYFCASSQNTGVAGANVLTFGAGSRLTVL.